What follows are 6 T cell receptor beta chains derived from one specimen sequenced in a study of T cells in localized non-small cell lung cancer (dated by TCRdb to about 2020). Library construction relied on the immunoSEQ multiplex PCR assay. The clones in this table, taken by TCRdb from immuneACCESS, are in-frame only. Not every clone is retained; where verified, under half of the shortfall comes from an unresolved V gene, and the cause of the rest is unknown. The sample contains 1,700 or so clones, about a quarter of them found a single time. The ten most abundant clones make up about 5% of the sample. The sequenced sample was lung tumor tissue, obtained before any cancer treatment. The receptors shown here come from a male donor at least 60 years old with stage II lung adenocarcinoma.

This clone is termed medium-sized. The chain links TRBV9 to TRBJ2-1, with TRBD2 matching 14 bases. Trimming took 4 bases from V and 5 from J; bases not matched to a gene: 5. The germline V gene has CDR1 SGDLS and CDR2 YYNGEE. The CDR3 has 16 amino acids. CDR3 nucleotides: TGTGCCAGCAGCCCTCGACTAGCGGGGGGGAACAATGAGCAGTTCTTC. Translated: CASSPRLAGGNNEQFF.

Only a few counts were recorded for this clone. The chain couples TRBV29-1 to TRBJ1-2, with D uncertain. The CDR3 spans 13 residues. Germline-derived CDR1 and CDR2 are SQVTM and ANQGSEA. The ends were cut back, 3 bases at V and 2 bases at J, with 10 bases in the middle. DNA of the CDR3: TGCAGCGTTGAGACTGTACCAAACTATGGCTACACCTTC. Translation: CSVETVPNYGYTF.

Here the CDR3 DNA reads TGCGCCAGCAGTAGAGACTTCAGCTCCTACAATGAGCAGTTCTTC. Translating gives CASSRDFSSYNEQFF. This chain connects TRBV10-2 to TRBJ2-1; D call uncertain. Germline loops: CDR1 WSHSY, CDR2 SAAADI. V lost 5 bases, J lost 0 bases, and 11 bases lay in between. The CDR3 is made up of 15 amino acids.

This clone was detected only a few times. This chain connects TRBV6-8 to TRBJ1-2; unclear D gene. Germline CDR1 MNHGY, CDR2 SAAAGT. Trimming shortened V by 10 bases and J by 2 bases, and 20 bases separated the two germline ends. CDR3 length: 15 amino acids. CDR3 amino acids: CAIRRARETNYGYTF. The CDR3 DNA reads TGTGCCATCAGGAGGGCCCGCGAGACCAACTATGGCTACACCTTC.

CDR3 residues: CASSLVLGQGSEAFF. CDR3 bases: TGCGCCAGCAGCTTGGTCCTGGGACAGGGATCTGAAGCTTTCTTT. The chain has TRBV5-1 and TRBJ1-1; TRBD1 matches at 9 bases. The CDR3 loop spans 15 amino acids. With 0 bases clipped from V and 6 bases from J, the junction kept 6 bases outside the gene matches. Germline-derived CDR1 and CDR2 are SGHRS and YFSETQ.

The V call is TRBV18, the J call TRBJ2-5, with TRBD2 identical over 10 bases. CDR3 length: 15 amino acids. The junction had 4 bases not matched to a gene; V was cut back by 5 bases and J by 1 base. CDR1 is KGHSH and CDR2 is LQKENI in the germline V gene. The CDR3 DNA is TGTGCCAGCTCAGCACTAGCGGGGTCCCAAGAGACCCAGTACTTC. Encoded protein: CASSALAGSQETQYF.